Reported below is one T cell receptor beta chain. These data are taken from a study of blood T cell repertoires in COVID-19. V lost 3 bases, J lost 4 bases, and 7 bases lay in between. The CDR3 extends over 14 amino acids. Germline loops: CDR1 ENHRY, CDR2 SYGVKD. Measured with immunoSEQ multiplex PCR; TCRdb has only the in-frame clones, and not every one. The data hold about 350,000 clones, with roughly 86% observed a single time. The rearrangement links TRBV10-3 to TRBJ1-6; the D gene is possibly TRBD1 (6 bases). The sample was PBMCs or T cells enriched from blood (not recorded which). This receptor was identified in a woman in her 30s who had recovered from COVID-19. CDR3 amino acids: CAISEGQYNSPLHF. The DNA for the CDR3 is TGTGCCATCAGTGAAGGACAGTATAATTCACCCCTCCACTTT.